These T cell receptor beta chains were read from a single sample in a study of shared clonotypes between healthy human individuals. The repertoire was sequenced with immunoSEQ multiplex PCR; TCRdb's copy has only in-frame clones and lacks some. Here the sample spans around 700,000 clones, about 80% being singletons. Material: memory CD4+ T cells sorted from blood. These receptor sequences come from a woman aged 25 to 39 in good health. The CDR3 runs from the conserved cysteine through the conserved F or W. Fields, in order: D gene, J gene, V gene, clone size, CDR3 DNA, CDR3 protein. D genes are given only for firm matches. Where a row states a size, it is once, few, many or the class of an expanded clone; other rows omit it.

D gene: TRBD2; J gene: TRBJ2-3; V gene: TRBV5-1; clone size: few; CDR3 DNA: TGCGCCAGCAGACTAGCGGGGAGCACAGATACGCAGTATTTT; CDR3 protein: CASRLAGSTDTQYF
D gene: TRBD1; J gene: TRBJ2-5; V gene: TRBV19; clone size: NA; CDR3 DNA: TGTGCCAGTAGTATTACCGGGACAGTTCGGGACCAGTACTTC; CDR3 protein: CASSITGTVRDQYF
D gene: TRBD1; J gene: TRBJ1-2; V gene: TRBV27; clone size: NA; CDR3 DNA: TGTGCCAGCAGTCCTGGGACAGGCCATGGCTACACCTTC; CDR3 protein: CASSPGTGHGYTF
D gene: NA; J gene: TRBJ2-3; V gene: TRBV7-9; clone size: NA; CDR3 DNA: TGTGCCTCTGACAAAGGGATAGTTTCCGGGGGAACAGATACGCAGTATTTT; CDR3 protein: CASDKGIVSGGTDTQYF
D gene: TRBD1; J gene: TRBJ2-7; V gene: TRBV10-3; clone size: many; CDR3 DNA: TGTGCCATCAGTGAGCCCGGGACAGGGAAGGAGGACGAGCAGTACTTC; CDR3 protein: CAISEPGTGKEDEQYF
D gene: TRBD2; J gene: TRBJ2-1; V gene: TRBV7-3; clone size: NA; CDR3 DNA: TGTGCCAGCAGCTATAGCGGGGAGGGGAGCGAGCAGTTCTTC; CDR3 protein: CASSYSGEGSEQFF
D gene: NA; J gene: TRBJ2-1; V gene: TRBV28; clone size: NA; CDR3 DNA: TGTGCCAGCAGTTTTCCGAAGGTTTTAACCGGACAGCTTTTAAGCTCCTACAATGAGCAGTTCTTC; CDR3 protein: CASSFPKVLTGQLLSSYNEQFF
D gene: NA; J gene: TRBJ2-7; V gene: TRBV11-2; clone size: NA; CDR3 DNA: TGTGCCAGCAGCTTAGTAGGTATCTACGAGCAGTACTTC; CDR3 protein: CASSLVGIYEQYF
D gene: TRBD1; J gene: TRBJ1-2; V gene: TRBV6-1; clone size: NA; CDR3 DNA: TGTGCCAGCAGTGAATTGGGGACAGGGGGCGGTTTTCTGGGCTACACCTTC; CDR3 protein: CASSELGTGGGFLGYTF
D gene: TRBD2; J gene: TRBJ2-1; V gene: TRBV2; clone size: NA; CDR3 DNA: TGTGCCAGTAAGACTAGCGGATACAATGAGCAGTTCTTC; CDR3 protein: CASKTSGYNEQFF
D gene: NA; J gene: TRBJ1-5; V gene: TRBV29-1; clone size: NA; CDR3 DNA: TGCAGCGTTGAGGAGGGTAGCAATCAGCCCCAGCATTTT; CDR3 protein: CSVEEGSNQPQHF
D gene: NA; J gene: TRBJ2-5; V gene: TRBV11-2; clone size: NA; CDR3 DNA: TGTGCCAGCAGCTTAGTACGCGGGATTGGAGAGACCCAGTACTTC; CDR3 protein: CASSLVRGIGETQYF
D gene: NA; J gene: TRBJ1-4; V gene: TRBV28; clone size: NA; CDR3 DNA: TGTGCCAGCAGTTTAAGTCCAACTAATGAAAAACTGTTTTTT; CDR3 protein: CASSLSPTNEKLFF
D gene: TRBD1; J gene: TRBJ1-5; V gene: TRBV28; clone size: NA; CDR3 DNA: TGTGCCAGCAGACCGAAAAGACAGGGTAAAATAAATCAGCCCCAGCATTTT; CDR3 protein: CASRPKRQGKINQPQHF
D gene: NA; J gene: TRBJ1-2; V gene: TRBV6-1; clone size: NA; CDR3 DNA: TGTGCCACCGCCGAGGCCGTAAACTATGGCTACACCTTC; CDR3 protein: CATAEAVNYGYTF
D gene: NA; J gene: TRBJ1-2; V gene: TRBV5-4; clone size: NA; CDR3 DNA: TGTGCCAGCAGCCCCGGTGGGGGCTATGGCTACACCTTC; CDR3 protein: CASSPGGGYGYTF
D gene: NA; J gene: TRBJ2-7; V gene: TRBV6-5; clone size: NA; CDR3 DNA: TGTGCCAGCAGTAAAAACCCCGGGACCCCTTACGAGCAGTACTTC; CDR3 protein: CASSKNPGTPYEQYF
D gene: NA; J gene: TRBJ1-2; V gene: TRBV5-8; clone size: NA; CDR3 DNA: TGTGCCAGCAGCCAAGCGTCGGCGACAGGCTATGGCTACACCTTC; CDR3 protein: CASSQASATGYGYTF
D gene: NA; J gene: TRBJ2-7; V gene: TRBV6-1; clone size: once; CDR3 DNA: TGTGCCAGCAGTGATGACCGGGTCGGCGAGCAGTACTTC; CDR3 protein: CASSDDRVGEQYF
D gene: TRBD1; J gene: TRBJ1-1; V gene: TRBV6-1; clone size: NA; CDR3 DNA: TGTGCCAGCAGTGAAAGGACAGGGGGAAAATCTGAAGCTTTCTTT; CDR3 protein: CASSERTGGKSEAFF
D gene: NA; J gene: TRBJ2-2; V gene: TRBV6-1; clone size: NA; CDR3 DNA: TGTGCCAGCAGTGCCACTTACACCGGGGAGCTGTTTTTT; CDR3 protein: CASSATYTGELFF
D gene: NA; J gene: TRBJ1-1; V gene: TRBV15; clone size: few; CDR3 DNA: TGTGCCACCAGCCCTGGACCGAACACTGAAGCTTTCTTT; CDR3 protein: CATSPGPNTEAFF
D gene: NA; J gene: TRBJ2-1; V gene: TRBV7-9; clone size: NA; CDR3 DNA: TGTGCCAGCAGCCCCGTTAGGGGAAAGAGCTCCTACAATGAGCAGTTCTTC; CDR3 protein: CASSPVRGKSSYNEQFF
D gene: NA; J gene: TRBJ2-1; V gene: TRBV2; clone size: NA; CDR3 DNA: TGTGCCAGCAAGAGTGGGATTTACAATGAGCAGTTCTTC; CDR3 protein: CASKSGIYNEQFF
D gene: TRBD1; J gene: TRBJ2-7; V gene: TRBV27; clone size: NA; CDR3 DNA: TGTGCCAGCAGTTTACGCCCTACGGGACAGGAGAAACCCTACGAGCAGTACTTC; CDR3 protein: CASSLRPTGQEKPYEQYF
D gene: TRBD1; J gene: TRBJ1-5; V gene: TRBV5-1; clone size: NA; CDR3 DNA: TGCGCCAGCAACCCCCCTCCGGGACAGGGTGGAGATAGCAATCAGCCCCAGCATTTT; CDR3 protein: CASNPPPGQGGDSNQPQHF
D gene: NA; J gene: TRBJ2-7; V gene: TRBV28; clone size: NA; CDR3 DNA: TGTGCCAGCAAGGGGGGGTTCTACGAGCAGTACTTC; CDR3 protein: CASKGGFYEQYF
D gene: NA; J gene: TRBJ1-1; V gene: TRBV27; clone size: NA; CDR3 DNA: TGTGCCAGCCCAGAACTTGGGTCCGGGGGGGCTTTCTTT; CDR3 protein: CASPELGSGGAFF
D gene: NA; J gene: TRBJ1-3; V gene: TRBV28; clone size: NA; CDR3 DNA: TGTGCCAGCAGTTTCCCCGGAGTGGGCACCATATATTTT; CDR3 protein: CASSFPGVGTIYF
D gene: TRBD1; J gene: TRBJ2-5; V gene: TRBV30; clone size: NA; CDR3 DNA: TGTGCCTGGAGTGTACCGGGACAGGGGAAAGAGACCCAGTACTTC; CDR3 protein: CAWSVPGQGKETQYF
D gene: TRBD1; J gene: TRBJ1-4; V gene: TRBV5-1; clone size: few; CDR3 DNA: TGCGCCAGCAGCCCAGGGGACAGGGATTTTGAAAAACTGTTTTTT; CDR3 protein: CASSPGDRDFEKLFF
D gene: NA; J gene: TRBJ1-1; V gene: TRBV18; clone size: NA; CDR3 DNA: TGTGCCAGCTCACCTCCGGGACTCGGGAGCACTGAAGCTTTCTTT; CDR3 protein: CASSPPGLGSTEAFF
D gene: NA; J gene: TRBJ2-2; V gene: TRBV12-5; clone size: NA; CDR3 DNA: TGTGCTAGTGGTAACGACATTGGCGGTAGCACCGGGGAGCTGTTTTTT; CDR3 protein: CASGNDIGGSTGELFF
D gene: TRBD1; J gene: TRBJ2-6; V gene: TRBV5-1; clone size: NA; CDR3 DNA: TGCGCCAGCAGCTTTGGCGGACAGGGGACCTCCGGGGCCAACGTCCTGACTTTC; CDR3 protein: CASSFGGQGTSGANVLTF
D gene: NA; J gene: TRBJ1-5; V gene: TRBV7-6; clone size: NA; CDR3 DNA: TGTGCCAGCAGCTTAGGGGCTCGCAATCAGCCCCAGCATTTT; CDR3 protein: CASSLGARNQPQHF
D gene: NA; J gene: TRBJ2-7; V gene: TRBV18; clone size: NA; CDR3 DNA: TGTGCCAGCTCCCCGGCCGGGGGCGCCTACGAGCAGTACTTC; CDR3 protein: CASSPAGGAYEQYF
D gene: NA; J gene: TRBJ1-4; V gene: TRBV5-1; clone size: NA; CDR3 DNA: TGCGCCAGCAGCTTGGCCTTTAATGAAAAACTGTTTTTT; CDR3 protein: CASSLAFNEKLFF
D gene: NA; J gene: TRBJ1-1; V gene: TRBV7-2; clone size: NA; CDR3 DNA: TGTGCCAGCAGCCTAGGGGAGAACACTGAAGCTTTCTTT; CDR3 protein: CASSLGENTEAFF
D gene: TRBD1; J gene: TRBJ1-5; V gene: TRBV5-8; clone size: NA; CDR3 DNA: TGTGCCAGCAGCGGAGGACAGGCGGTGAATCAGCCCCAGCATTTT; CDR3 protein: CASSGGQAVNQPQHF
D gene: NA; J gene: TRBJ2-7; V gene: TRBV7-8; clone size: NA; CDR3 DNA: TGTGCCAGCAGCTTAGTATACCCCGATCCCTACGAGCAGTACTTC; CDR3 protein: CASSLVYPDPYEQYF
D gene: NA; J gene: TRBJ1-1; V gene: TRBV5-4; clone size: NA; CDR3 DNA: TGTGCCAGCAGCCCCCTAATGGGGGCCCCCACTGAAGCTTTCTTT; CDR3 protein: CASSPLMGAPTEAFF
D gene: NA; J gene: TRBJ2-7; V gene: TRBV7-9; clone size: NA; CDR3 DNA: TGTGCCAGCAGCTTATCGAGCTACGAGCAGTACTTC; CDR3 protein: CASSLSSYEQYF
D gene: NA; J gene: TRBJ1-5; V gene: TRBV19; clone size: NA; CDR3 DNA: TGTGCCAGTAGTACGCACCGTCAGGGAAGGGGGTTCAATCAGCCCCAGCATTTT; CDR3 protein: CASSTHRQGRGFNQPQHF
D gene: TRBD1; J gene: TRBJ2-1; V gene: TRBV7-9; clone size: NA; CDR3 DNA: TGTGCCAGCAGCAAGGGACAGGGTAAGGCGGGCATGCGATACAATGAGCAGTTCTTC; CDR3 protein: CASSKGQGKAGMRYNEQFF
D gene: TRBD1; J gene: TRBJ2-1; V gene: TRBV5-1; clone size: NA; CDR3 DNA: TGCGCCAGCAGCCCTAGACGGGACAGGTCAAGGAATGAGCAGTTCTTC; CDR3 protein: CASSPRRDRSRNEQFF
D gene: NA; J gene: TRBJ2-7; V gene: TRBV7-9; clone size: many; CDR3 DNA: TGTGCCAGCAGCTTGTTGACTGACTACGAGCAGTACTTC; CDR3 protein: CASSLLTDYEQYF
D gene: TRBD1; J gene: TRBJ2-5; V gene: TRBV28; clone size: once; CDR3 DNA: TGTGCCAGCATATCGTGGACAGGGCCCCAAGAGACCCAGTACTTC; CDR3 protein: CASISWTGPQETQYF
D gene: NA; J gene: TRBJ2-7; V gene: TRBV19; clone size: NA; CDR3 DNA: TGTGCCAGTAGTATAGTGGCGGGAACGGTCGTCGGCGAGCAGTACTTC; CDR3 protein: CASSIVAGTVVGEQYF
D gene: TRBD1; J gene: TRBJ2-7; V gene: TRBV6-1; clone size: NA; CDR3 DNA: TGTGCCACCCTTACAGGACAGGGGGTGTACGAGCAGTACTTC; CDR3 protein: CATLTGQGVYEQYF
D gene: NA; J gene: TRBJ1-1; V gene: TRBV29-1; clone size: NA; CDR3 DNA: TGCAGCGTAGACCAGGACCGTACCGCTTTCTTT; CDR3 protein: CSVDQDRTAFF
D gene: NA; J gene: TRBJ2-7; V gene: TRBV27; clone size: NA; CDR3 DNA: TGTGCCAGCAGTTTTTCCAGGGGCTACGAGCAGTACTTC; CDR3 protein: CASSFSRGYEQYF
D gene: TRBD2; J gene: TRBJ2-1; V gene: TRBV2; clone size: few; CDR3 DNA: TGTGCCAGCAATAAACTAGCGGGAGTGCTGAATGAGCAGTTCTTC; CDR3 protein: CASNKLAGVLNEQFF
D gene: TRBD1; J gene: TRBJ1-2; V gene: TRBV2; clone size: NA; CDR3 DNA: TGTGCCAGCAGTGCTCCAGGGGGCGTGATGGGCTACACCTTC; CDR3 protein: CASSAPGGVMGYTF
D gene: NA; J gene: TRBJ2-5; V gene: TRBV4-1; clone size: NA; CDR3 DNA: TGCGCCAGCAGCCACTACATAGGGCACTTACAAGAGACCCAGTACTTC; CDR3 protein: CASSHYIGHLQETQYF
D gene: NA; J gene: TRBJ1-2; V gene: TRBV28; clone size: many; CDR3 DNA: TGTGCCAGCACCCTAGCAAACTCCTATGGCTACACCTTC; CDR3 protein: CASTLANSYGYTF